A single T cell receptor (beta chain) is shown here with its context. Antigen: not known. Germline CDR1 is MNHEY and CDR2 is SVGAGI. The V end lost 5 bases, the J end lost 5 bases, and 13 bases lay between the germline ends. The CDR3 is 14 residues long. The sample originates from a study of cytomegalovirus exposure and HLA in healthy donors. Primers included in the PCR were 60 Vbeta and 13 Jbeta primers. Clones were sequenced by immunoSEQ multiplex PCR, and TCRdb holds only the in-frame ones, with some missing. The sample gives about 120,000 clones, around 77% of which show up once; roughly 4.5% is in the top ten. The study's findings and limits: Previous analysis showed most TCR beta V segments were productive about 87% or about 30% of the time.

The chain joins TRBV6-5 to TRBJ2-1; tentative D call: TRBD2 (5 bases). Specimen: PBMCs. The clonotype was recovered from a man in his fifties or sixties in good health and CMV-seropositive. Here the CDR3 DNA reads TGTGCCAGCAGTCCGGACTTCTGGGACAATGAGCAGTTCTTC. As protein: CASSPDFWDNEQFF.